The following is a T cell receptor (beta chain) sequence with its context. The antigen is unknown. Each donor provided at least one pre-ART PBMC sample and at least two post-ART PBMC samples. These data originate in a study of long-term antiretroviral therapy in people with HIV. Regarding the study as a whole: Someone took the blood between the mid-2000s and the late 2010s, maybe while older ART regimens were in use.

With 0 bases clipped from V and 10 bases from J, the junction kept 6 bases outside the gene matches. CDR3 length: 14 residues. CDR1 and CDR2 (germline): SGHAT, FQNNGV. Version v3.0 of the immunoSEQ assay ran at survey level. This table comes from immunoSEQ multiplex PCR, and its TCRdb copy is limited to in-frame clones, with some not included. This table holds about 28,000 clones, 84% found once. The J gene is TRBJ1-2, the V gene TRBV11-2, with TRBD1 matching over 9 bases. The receptor was derived from a young man with HIV. Sample: unsorted PBMCs, taken 0.4 years after starting antiretroviral therapy. This CDR3 reads CASSLDAGQGIYTF. Written as DNA, the CDR3 is TGTGCCAGCAGCTTAGATGCGGGACAGGGCATCTACACCTTC.